This passage covers 23 T cell receptor beta chains from one sample sequenced in a study of CD8 T cells in ankylosing spondylitis. One entry per CDR3 protein, called by TCRdb with MiXCR from the 5' RACE reads. The sample shows some 130,000 distinct CDR3 sequences, more than 9.5% of them seen only once. Input material: blood, either unsorted or a sorted T cell fraction (not recorded which). The receptors originated from a female donor with ankylosing spondylitis or in good health (not recorded which).

This clonotype has a count of ten or more. This rearrangement joins TRBV5-6 to TRBJ2-7, with no clear D. The V gene lost 3 bases and the J gene lost 6 bases, with 7 bases spanning the gap. The germline CDR1 and CDR2 sequences are SGHDT and YYEEEE. The CDR3 loop spans 11 amino acids. The CDR3 DNA follows: TGTGCCAGCAGCTCGGGTGGCGAGCAGTACTTC. Protein: CASSSGGEQYF.

This clonotype was seen a handful of times. The chain joins TRBV7-8 to TRBJ2-3; 9 bases match TRBD2. The CDR3 totals 15 residues. V lost 4 bases and J lost 3; bases outside the gene matches: 5. Germline V gene lookup returns CDR1 SGHVS and CDR2 FQNEAQ. CDR3 sequence reads: CASSSRGGATDTQYF. The CDR3 DNA sequence: TGTGCCAGCAGCTCCCGCGGGGGGGCGACAGATACGCAGTATTTT.

This clonotype was recorded at least ten times. The chain links TRBV5-1 to TRBJ2-7; D may be TRBD1 (6 bases). The CDR3 contains 13 residues. Trimming took off 1 base at V and 7 bases at J, with 12 bases between the two ends. In germline, CDR1 is SGHRS, CDR2 YFSETQ. The CDR3 protein is CASSLFRGYEQYF. The CDR3 bases are TGCGCCAGCAGCTTGTTCAGGGGTTATGAGCAGTACTTC.

This clonotype came up many times. J is TRBJ2-2 and V is TRBV5-1; 7 nucleotides match TRBD1. Germline trimming cut 4 bases from V and 3 bases from J; bases unmatched to any gene: 6. The CDR3 has 15 residues. Germline V gene sequence: CDR1 SGHRS, CDR2 YFSETQ. CDR3 in DNA: TGCGCCAGCAGCCCCGGACAGGCCCACACCGGGGAGCTGTTTTTT. Encoded protein: CASSPGQAHTGELFF.

There are many counts of this clonotype. The rearrangement joins TRBV28 to TRBJ2-1; perhaps TRBD1 as D (6 bases). The V end lost 6 bases, the J end lost 4 bases, and 10 bases lay between the germline ends. The germline V gene has CDR1 MDHEN and CDR2 SYDVKM. CDR3 size: 13 residues. CDR3 in DNA: TGTGCCAGCAGGACAGGACGATACAATGAGCAGTTCTTC. This encodes CASRTGRYNEQFF.

This clonotype was counted at least ten times. This chain uses TRBV20-1 with TRBJ2-4; D is perhaps TRBD2 (6 bases). V was cut by 4 bases and J by 6 bases, with 22 bases left in between. This CDR3 is built from 16 residues. The germline V gene encodes CDR1 DFQATT and CDR2 SNEGSKA (reference sequence). The CDR3 protein is CSAKPPRGLPVNIQYF. The CDR3 nucleotides are TGCAGTGCTAAACCTCCACGGGGGTTGCCAGTAAACATTCAGTACTTC.

Worth noting for this clonotype: A much larger clone is a single base away; this may be a read error. The chain recombines TRBV18 with TRBJ1-3; D not resolved. Germline V gives CDR1 KGHSH, CDR2 LQKENI. The CDR3 consists of 13 residues. The CDR3 reads CVSSPGSGNTIYF. Written as DNA, the CDR3 is TGTGTCAGCTCACCAGGTTCTGGAAACACCATATATTTT.

V and J are TRBV11-2 and TRBJ1-1; unclear D gene. V lost 0 bases and J 13 bases, leaving 12 bases between the germline ends. The CDR3 runs 12 residues. The germline CDR1 and CDR2 sequences are SGHAT and FQNNGV. CDR3 sequence (DNA): TGTGCCAGCAGCTTAGAGTCGCGCTTAGTTTTCTTT. Amino acid sequence: CASSLESRLVFF.

This clonotype was observed many times. The CDR3 region has the DNA TGCAGTGCCCCCCGAGTGGACACTGAAGCTTTCTTT. This encodes CSAPRVDTEAFF. The chain combines TRBV20-1 with TRBJ1-1; D gene ambiguous. Per the germline V gene, CDR1 is DFQATT and CDR2 is SNEGSKA (reference sequence). The CDR3 extends over 12 amino acids. Trimming took off 6 bases at V and 3 bases at J, with 11 bases between the two ends.

A note on this clonotype: A much larger clone sits a single nucleotide away, making a read error possible. The chain has TRBV12-3 or TRBV12-4 and TRBJ2-7, with D hard to call. The CDR3 length is 10 residues. Here the CDR3 DNA reads TGTGCCAGCAGTTTAGGTGAACAGCTCTTC. Translating it yields CASSLGEQLF.

Worth noting for this clonotype: A clone one base away is much larger, so this may be a read error. The chain couples TRBV11-2 to TRBJ1-2; D uncertain. CDR3 length: 12 amino acids. The V and J ends lost 0 bases and 8 bases respectively, with 7 bases between them. Germline loops: CDR1 SGHAT, CDR2 FQNNGV. For the CDR3, the DNA is TGTGCCAGCAGCTTAGATGTGGTGGGCTACACCTTC. Amino acid sequence: CASSLDVVGYTF.

The chain couples TRBV18 to TRBJ2-2; 9 nucleotides match TRBD1. This CDR3 has 15 amino acids. V was pared by 6 bases and J by 2 bases, with 4 bases of the junction left unmatched. Germline values: CDR1 KGHSH, CDR2 LQKENI. CDR3 residues: CASSRTGDNTGELFF. DNA for the CDR3: TGTGCCAGCTCCCGGACAGGGGACAACACCGGGGAGCTGTTTTTT.

At least ten counts were recorded for this clonotype. The J gene is TRBJ2-1, the V gene TRBV5-1; no clear D gene. The CDR3 sequence is 12 residues long. Trimming pared 6 bases from V and 7 bases from J, leaving 11 bases between. CDR1 is SGHRS, CDR2 YFSETQ, per germline. CDR3 residues: CASTGSWNEQFF. The CDR3 DNA reads as TGCGCCAGCACGGGCTCCTGGAATGAGCAGTTCTTC.

In its sample, this clonotype was seen many times. DNA of the CDR3: TGTGCCAGCAGCCAAGACAGATTAAGGCAGTACTTC. The encoded protein is CASSQDRLRQYF. The rearrangement joins TRBV3-1 to TRBJ2-7, with D hard to call. The CDR3 has 12 residues. Deletions cut 0 bases from V and 9 bases from J, with 9 bases between. Germline V gene sequence: CDR1 LGHDT, CDR2 YNNKEL (reference sequence).

This clonotype was seen many times. V and J are TRBV20-1 and TRBJ1-3; the D is unclear. CDR1 and CDR2 from the germline V gene are DFQATT and SNEGSKA (reference sequence). CDR3 size: 11 residues. V was clipped by 6 bases and J by 4 bases, with 7 bases between them. The CDR3 loop is CSAQRGNTIYF. As DNA, the CDR3 is TGCAGTGCGCAGAGGGGAAACACCATATATTTT.

This clonotype was detected many times. The rearrangement joins TRBV19 to TRBJ2-7, with TRBD2 matching over 11 bases. Germline CDR1 is LNHDA and CDR2 is SQIVND (reference sequence). The CDR3 has 15 amino acids. V shed 7 bases and J 6 bases; nucleotides not matched to a gene: 11. The CDR3 sequence is CASKLILAGGGEQYF. In DNA form, the CDR3 reads TGTGCCAGTAAGCTGATTCTAGCGGGAGGTGGCGAGCAGTACTTC.

This clonotype was detected ten times or more. The chain has TRBV20-1 and TRBJ1-1, with 7 bases identical to TRBD1. Losses at the gene ends were 0 bases for V and 10 bases for J; bases not matched to a gene: 17. Germline CDR1 reads DFQATT; CDR2 reads SNEGSKA (reference sequence). The CDR3 is 16 residues long. The chain's CDR3 is CSAREPGQRRIDRAFF. The CDR3, as DNA: TGCAGTGCTAGAGAACCGGGACAGCGTAGGATTGATCGAGCTTTCTTT.

This clonotype was detected ten times or more. The chain uses TRBV20-1 and TRBJ2-3, with TRBD2 matching 9 bases. With 5 bases clipped from V and 10 bases from J, the junction kept 7 bases outside the gene matches. The CDR3 consists of 12 residues. CDR1 DFQATT and CDR2 SNEGSKA come from the germline V gene (reference sequence). CDR3 sequence (DNA): TGCAGTGCTGTTGGCGGGAGGGCCGCGCAGTATTTT. Translation: CSAVGGRAAQYF.

The chain uses TRBV7-3 and TRBJ2-2, with unresolved D. Germline V gene data show CDR1 as SGHTA and CDR2 as FQGTGA. V was trimmed by 5 bases and J by 4 bases, leaving 14 bases between them. There are 15 residues in the CDR3. CDR3 in amino acids: CASSTQYGCTGELFF. The CDR3 coding sequence is TGTGCCAGCAGCACCCAGTATGGGTGCACCGGGGAGCTGTTTTTT.

This clonotype was counted many times. In nucleotides, the CDR3 is TGTGCCAGCAGTACCTCAGGGGCTTTGGGAAACACCATATATTTT. Translating it yields CASSTSGALGNTIYF. The V gene is TRBV6-1, the J gene TRBJ1-3; D may be TRBD1 (6 bases). The CDR3 totals 15 residues. The germline V and J ends were trimmed by 5 bases and 4 bases, with 15 bases remaining between them. Germline CDR1 and CDR2: MNHNS and SASEGT.

The rearrangement links TRBV18 to TRBJ1-1; no clear D gene. The CDR3 sequence is 12 residues long. The V end lost 5 bases, the J end lost 2 bases, and 6 bases lay between the germline ends. The V gene's germline CDR1 is KGHSH and CDR2 LQKENI. CDR3 nucleotide sequence: TGTGCCAGCTCAACCCCTAACACTGAAGCTTTCTTT. This translates into CASSTPNTEAFF.

This clonotype was observed at least ten times. J is TRBJ1-4 and V is TRBV4-1, with 9 positions matching TRBD1. This CDR3 spans 15 amino acids. Looked up from germline, CDR1 is MGHRA and CDR2 is YSYEKL. Trimming at V came to 6 bases and at J to 3 bases, leaving 5 bases not matched to a gene. CDR3 sequence: CASRDRGSSNEKLFF. CDR3 bases: TGCGCCAGCAGAGACAGGGGGTCGTCTAATGAAAAACTGTTTTTT.

This clonotype has a count of ten or more. The V and J genes are TRBV28 and TRBJ1-1, with a tentative D call TRBD1 (5 bases). The length of the CDR3 is 13 residues. The germline V gene has CDR1 MDHEN and CDR2 SYDVKM. V was shortened by 3 bases and J by 5 bases, with 10 bases between the two germline ends. The CDR3 DNA reads TGTGCCAGCAGTTTCTTCAGGGAGACTGAAGCTTTCTTT. This gives the protein CASSFFRETEAFF.